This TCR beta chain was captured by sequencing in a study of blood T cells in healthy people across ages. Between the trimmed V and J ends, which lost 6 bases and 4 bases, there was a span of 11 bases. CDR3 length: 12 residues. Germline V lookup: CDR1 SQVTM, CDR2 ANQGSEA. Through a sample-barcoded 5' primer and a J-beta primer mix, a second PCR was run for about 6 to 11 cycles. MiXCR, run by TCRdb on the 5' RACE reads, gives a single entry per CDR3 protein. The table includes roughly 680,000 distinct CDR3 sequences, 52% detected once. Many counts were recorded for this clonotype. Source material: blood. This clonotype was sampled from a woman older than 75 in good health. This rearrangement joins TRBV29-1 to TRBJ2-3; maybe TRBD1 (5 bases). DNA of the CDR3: TGCAGCGTCTCGTTAGGGGCAGATACGCAGTATTTT. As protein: CSVSLGADTQYF.